A selection of T cell receptor beta chains follows, all from one sample in a study of blood T cell repertoires in COVID-19. Generated by immunoSEQ multiplex PCR, the TCRdb table keeps only in-frame clones and is missing some. Here the sample spans around 100,000 clones, roughly 87% being singletons. The sequenced sample consisted of peripheral blood. The origin of the receptors is a man aged 25-40 years in a cohort sampled during active COVID-19. Both conserved end residues are part of each CDR3. The D gene is left open where the match is weak. Clone size is given for some rows only: seen once, a few or many times, or a class if the clone is expanded.

>.|TRBD1|TRBJ1-2|TRBV11-2
CASSSRQGVYHGYTF
TGTGCCAGCAGCTCAAGACAGGGCGTTTATCATGGCTACACCTTC
>.|TRBD2|TRBJ2-3|TRBV6-6
CASSYGTSGQQYF
TGTGCCAGCAGTTACGGGACTAGCGGGCAGCAGTATTTT
>.|.|TRBJ1-5|TRBV29-1
CSVDLGGPGNQPQHF
TGCAGCGTTGATCTGGGGGGGCCGGGGAATCAGCCCCAGCATTTT
>.|.|TRBJ2-5|TRBV5-1
CASSPRFSMTGETQYF
TGCGCCAGCAGCCCCCGATTCAGCATGACAGGAGAGACCCAGTACTTC
>.|.|TRBJ2-3|TRBV27
CASSLRDSRGPDTQYF
TGTGCCAGCAGTTTAAGGGACTCCCGAGGTCCAGATACGCAGTATTTT
>.|.|TRBJ1-2|TRBV28
CASLARLYGYTF
TGTGCCAGCCTAGCCCGCCTGTATGGCTACACCTTC
>.|.|TRBJ1-6|TRBV9
CASSPTTSTANSPLHF
TGTGCCAGCAGCCCTACGACCTCGACAGCAAATTCACCCCTCCACTTT
>once|TRBD2|TRBJ2-7|TRBV4-3
CASSQAKRGGEQYF
TGCGCCAGCAGCCAAGCAAAGCGGGGGGGCGAGCAGTACTTC
>once|TRBD1|TRBJ2-7|TRBV6-6
CASRTGGETLEQYF
TGTGCCAGCAGGACAGGGGGCGAAACGCTCGAGCAGTACTTC
>few|TRBD2|TRBJ2-1|TRBV4-2
CASSLVSGGDSYNEQFF
TGTGCCAGCAGCCTCGTATCCGGGGGGGACTCCTACAATGAGCAGTTCTTC
>.|TRBD1|TRBJ1-5|TRBV2
CASRVTGDSNQPQHF
TGTGCCAGCAGAGTAACAGGGGATAGCAATCAGCCCCAGCATTTT
>.|.|TRBJ2-5|TRBV30
CAWSVGVYRGREGPWETQYF
TGTGCCTGGAGTGTAGGTGTATATCGTGGCAGGGAAGGGCCTTGGGAGACCCAGTACTTC
>.|TRBD1|TRBJ2-7|TRBV7-2
CASSPTGDEQYF
TGTGCCAGCAGCCCAACAGGGGACGAGCAGTACTTC
>.|TRBD1|TRBJ2-7|TRBV10-3
CAISEPGTGGGYEQYF
TGTGCCATCAGTGAACCTGGGACAGGGGGCGGATACGAGCAGTACTTC
>.|.|TRBJ2-3|TRBV27
CASSDTSSLRTDTQYF
TGTGCCAGCAGCGATACTAGCTCCCTGCGCACAGATACGCAGTATTTT
>.|.|TRBJ1-1|TRBV7-2
CASKPQSMNTEAFF
TGTGCCAGCAAGCCACAGAGTATGAACACTGAAGCTTTCTTT
>.|TRBD1|TRBJ2-1|TRBV18
CASSPPTGGSYNEQFF
TGTGCCAGCTCACCTCCGACAGGGGGCAGCTACAATGAGCAGTTCTTC
>.|TRBD1|TRBJ2-1|TRBV5-4
CASRQGMNNEQFF
TGTGCCAGCAGACAGGGGATGAACAATGAGCAGTTCTTC